What follows is one T cell receptor (beta chain) and its context. This record comes from a study of blood T cell repertoires in COVID-19. Across the whole study: Acute and convalescent COVID-19 samples came from the United States, Italy and Spain. In each case, the material was cDNA or gDNA derived from T cells, B-cell-depleted T cells, or PBMCs.

This CDR3 spans 13 amino acids. Germline V lookup: CDR1 MGHRA, CDR2 YSYEKL. With 1 base removed from V and 5 bases from J, the gap between germline ends came to 7 bases. Seattle patients were enrolled while actively infected and followed longitudinally. Per the authors' pipeline: The authors estimated nucleated cell counts from reference gene primer amplification. Repertoires were generated with immunoSEQ multiplex PCR, while TCRdb's copy carries only in-frame clones and drops some. V and J calls and clone size are given by that table; D and trimming were obtained from the DNA. The profile shows roughly 180,000 clones, approximately 80% of them singletons.

The chain links TRBV4-1 to TRBJ2-3; no reliable D call. Sequenced input: peripheral blood. The clonotype originates from a woman aged 40 to 50 with COVID-19, enrolled during active disease. The CDR3 loop reads CASSQVSLDTQYF. The CDR3 nucleotides read TGCGCCAGCAGCCAAGTGAGCCTAGATACGCAGTATTTT.